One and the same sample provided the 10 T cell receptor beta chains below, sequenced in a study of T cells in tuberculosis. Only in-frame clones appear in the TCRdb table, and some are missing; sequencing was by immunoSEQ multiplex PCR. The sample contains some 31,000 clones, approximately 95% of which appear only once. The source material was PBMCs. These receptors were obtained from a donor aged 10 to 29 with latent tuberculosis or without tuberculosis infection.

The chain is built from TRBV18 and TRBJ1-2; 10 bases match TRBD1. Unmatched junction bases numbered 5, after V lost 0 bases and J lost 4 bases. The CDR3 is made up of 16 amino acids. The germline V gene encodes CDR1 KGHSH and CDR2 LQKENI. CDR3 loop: CASSPPLDRGVYGYTF. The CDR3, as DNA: TGTGCCAGCTCACCACCTTTGGACAGGGGGGTCTATGGCTACACCTTC.

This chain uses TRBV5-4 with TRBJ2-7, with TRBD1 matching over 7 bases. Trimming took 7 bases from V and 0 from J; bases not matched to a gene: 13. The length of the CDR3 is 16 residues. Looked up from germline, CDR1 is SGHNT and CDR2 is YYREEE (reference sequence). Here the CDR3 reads CASDLGGQSSSYEQYF. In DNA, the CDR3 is TGTGCCAGCGATCTAGGGGGACAGAGCAGCTCCTACGAGCAGTACTTC.

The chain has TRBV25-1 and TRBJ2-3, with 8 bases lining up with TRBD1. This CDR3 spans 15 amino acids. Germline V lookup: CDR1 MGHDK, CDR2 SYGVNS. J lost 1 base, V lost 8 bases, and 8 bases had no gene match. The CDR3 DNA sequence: TGTGCCAGCTTCCCAGGGGGCGAAGGCACAGATACGCAGTATTTT. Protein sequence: CASFPGGEGTDTQYF.

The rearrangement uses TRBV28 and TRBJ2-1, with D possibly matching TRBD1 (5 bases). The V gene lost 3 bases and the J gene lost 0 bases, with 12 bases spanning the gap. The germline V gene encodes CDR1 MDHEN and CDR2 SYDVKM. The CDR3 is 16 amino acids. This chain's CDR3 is CASSFGGRDSYNEQFF. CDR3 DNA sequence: TGTGCCAGCAGTTTTGGTGGCAGGGACTCCTACAATGAGCAGTTCTTC.

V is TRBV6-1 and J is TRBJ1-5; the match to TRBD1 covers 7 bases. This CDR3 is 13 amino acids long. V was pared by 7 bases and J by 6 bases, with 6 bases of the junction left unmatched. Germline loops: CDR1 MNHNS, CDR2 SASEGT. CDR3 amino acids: CASIWTGGQPQHF. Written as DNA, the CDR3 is TGTGCCAGCATCTGGACAGGCGGTCAGCCCCAGCATTTT.

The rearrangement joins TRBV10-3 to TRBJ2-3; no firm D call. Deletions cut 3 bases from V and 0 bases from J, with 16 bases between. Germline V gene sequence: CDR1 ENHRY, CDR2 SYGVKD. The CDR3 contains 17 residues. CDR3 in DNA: TGTGCCATCAGTGATGGAGTGCGGTACTCTAGCACAGATACGCAGTATTTT. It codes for CAISDGVRYSSTDTQYF.

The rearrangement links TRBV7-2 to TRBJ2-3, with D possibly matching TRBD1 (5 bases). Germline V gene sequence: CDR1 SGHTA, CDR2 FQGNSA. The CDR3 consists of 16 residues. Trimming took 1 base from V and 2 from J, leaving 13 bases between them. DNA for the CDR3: TGTGCCAGCAGCTTAGGTGAAGGGGTCATCACAGATACGCAGTATTTT. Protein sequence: CASSLGEGVITDTQYF.

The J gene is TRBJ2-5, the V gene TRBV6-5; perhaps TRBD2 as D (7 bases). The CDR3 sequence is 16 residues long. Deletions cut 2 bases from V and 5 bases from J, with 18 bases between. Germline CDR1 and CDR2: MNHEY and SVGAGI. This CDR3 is CASSYGLAGQGETQYF. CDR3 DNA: TGTGCCAGCAGTTACGGTTTAGCGGGCCAGGGGGAGACCCAGTACTTC.

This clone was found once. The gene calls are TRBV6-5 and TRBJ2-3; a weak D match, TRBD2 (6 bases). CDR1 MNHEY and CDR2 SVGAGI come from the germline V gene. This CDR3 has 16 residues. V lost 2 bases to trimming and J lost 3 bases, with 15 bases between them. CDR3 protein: CASSYRARAGTDTQYF. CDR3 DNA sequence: TGTGCCAGCAGTTACCGCGCGAGGGCGGGGACAGATACGCAGTATTTT.

This chain's CDR3 is CASSDRDRANEQFF. CDR3 sequence (DNA): TGCGCCAGCAGCGACAGGGACAGGGCAAATGAGCAGTTCTTC. The J gene is TRBJ2-1, the V gene TRBV5-1; 9 nucleotides align to TRBD1. The CDR3 runs 14 residues. CDR1 and CDR2 (germline): SGHRS, YFSETQ. V was pared by 4 bases and J by 7 bases, with 6 bases of the junction left unmatched.